Below, 5 T cell receptor beta chains from the same sample are listed, as sequenced in a study of blood T cells in healthy people across ages. Primers used in a second PCR of about 7 to 12 cycles were a sample-barcoded 5' primer and a J-beta primer mix. TCRdb reprocessed the 5' RACE reads via MiXCR and lists one record per CDR3 protein. The table has about 680,000 distinct CDR3 sequences, about 52% seen once. Sequencing was performed on blood. The receptors here all came from a woman aged 55-69 years in good health.

This clonotype has only one observation. This sequence joins TRBV24-1 and TRBJ2-1; TRBD1 might be the D (5 bases). With 4 bases removed from V and 8 bases from J, the gap between germline ends came to 17 bases. Per the germline V gene, CDR1 is KGHDR and CDR2 is SFDVKD. CDR3 length: 15 amino acids. The chain's CDR3 is CATSDPNPREHEQFF. In DNA, the CDR3 is TGTGCCACCAGTGACCCAAATCCCAGGGAACATGAGCAGTTCTTC.

The V call is TRBV5-1, the J call TRBJ2-5; TRBD2 might be the D (5 bases). Trimming left V 4 bases short and J 4 bases short, with 14 bases between. This CDR3 has 14 residues. CDR1 SGHRS and CDR2 YFSETQ come from the germline V gene. CDR3 amino acids: CASSLTSMGETQYF. The CDR3, as DNA: TGCGCCAGCAGCCTCACTAGTATGGGAGAGACCCAGTACTTC. Filled out from reference TRBV5-1 and TRBJ2-5, the complete variable domain reads KAGVTQTPRYLIKTRGQQVTLSCSPISGHRSVSWYQQTPGQGLQFLFEYFSETQRNKGNFPGRFSGRQFSNSRSEMNVSTLELGDSALYLCASSLTSMGETQYFGPGTRLLVL.

Concerning this clonotype itself: A read error may produce the germline difference seen at one junction end. CDR3 amino acids: CTISQTVEQYF. CDR3 nucleotide sequence: TGTACCATCAGCCAGACAGTCGAGCAGTACTTC. The chain carries TRBV10-3 and TRBJ2-7; maybe TRBD1 (5 bases). Germline loops: CDR1 ENHRY, CDR2 SYGVKD. There are 11 residues in the CDR3.

The V and J genes are TRBV7-8 and TRBJ2-4; the D gene is possibly TRBD1 (5 bases). V lost 5 bases and J 0 bases, leaving 14 bases between the germline ends. The CDR3 is 16 residues long. CDR1 and CDR2 from the germline V gene are SGHVS and FQNEAQ. CDR3 sequence reads: CASSRSRVGAKNIQYF. The CDR3 coding sequence is TGTGCCAGCAGCCGGAGCAGGGTCGGAGCCAAAAACATTCAGTACTTC.

The chain is built from TRBV18 and TRBJ2-5, with D unclear. CDR3 length: 14 amino acids. CDR1 and CDR2 (germline): KGHSH, LQKENI. Between the trimmed V and J ends, which lost 1 base and 4 bases, there was a span of 10 bases. CDR3 DNA: TGTGCCAGCTCACCACTTCGAACTCCAGAGACCCAGTACTTC. Protein sequence: CASSPLRTPETQYF.